This T cell receptor beta chain was sequenced in a study of T cells after yellow fever vaccination. A single record per CDR3 protein comes from TCRdb applying MiXCR to the 5' RACE reads. The table includes 30,000 to 35,000 distinct CDR3 sequences, less than 8% detected once. This clonotype was detected many times. The germline V gene has CDR1 SGHVS and CDR2 FQNEAQ. The V and J ends lost 0 bases and 2 bases respectively, with 3 bases between them. CDR3 size: 13 residues. The sample in question was PBMCs, either bulk or a sorted T-cell subset (CD4+, CD8+, memory, or dextramer-sorted; not recorded which), obtained on the day of the first yellow fever vaccination. The source of this sequence is a man aged 18 to 30 who received the YFV17D yellow fever vaccine. The chain couples TRBV7-8 to TRBJ2-3; unclear D gene. CDR3 bases: TGTGCCAGCAGCTTAGCGAACACAGATACGCAGTATTTT. Its translation is CASSLANTDTQYF.